The clone carrying this TCR beta chain was seen a few times. Its antigen is as yet unknown. The data stem from a study of post-analysis software for immune sequencing data. General study points: Controls had significantly higher normalized Chao1 diversity than multiple sclerosis patients. Roughly 5 TRBV segments occurring more often in patients than controls included TRBV5-6, TRBV5-1 and TRBV20-1.

With 10 bases removed from V and 1 base from J, the gap between germline ends came to 8 bases. There are 11 residues in the CDR3. Tagging with unique molecular identifiers was a feature of the TCR beta cDNA libraries. TCRdb analysed the PCR reads with MiXCR anew, one entry per CDR3 protein. The data hold about 770,000 distinct CDR3 sequences, with 46% observed a single time. This rearrangement joins TRBV12-3 or TRBV12-4 to TRBJ2-7; D is undetermined. The sequencing sample was made of blood. The origin of this receptor is a girl aged 5 to 17 with multiple sclerosis. CDR3 region: CAIPPSYEQYF. CDR3 nucleotide sequence: TGTGCCATCCCGCCTTCCTACGAGCAGTACTTC.